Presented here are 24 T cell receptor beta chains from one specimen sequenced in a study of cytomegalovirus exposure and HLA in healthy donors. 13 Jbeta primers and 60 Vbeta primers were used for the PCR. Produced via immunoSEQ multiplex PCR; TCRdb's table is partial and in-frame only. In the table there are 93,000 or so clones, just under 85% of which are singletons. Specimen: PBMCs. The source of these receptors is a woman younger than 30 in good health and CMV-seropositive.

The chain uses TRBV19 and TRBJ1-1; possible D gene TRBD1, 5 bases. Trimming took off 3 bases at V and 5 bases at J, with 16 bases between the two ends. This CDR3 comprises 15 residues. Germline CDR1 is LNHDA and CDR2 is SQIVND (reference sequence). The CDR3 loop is CASSIIVGGYTEAFF. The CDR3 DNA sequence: TGTGCCAGTAGTATTATAGTCGGGGGTTATACTGAAGCTTTCTTT.

CDR3 protein: CASSEGGLAGVNEQFF. CDR3 DNA sequence: TGCGCCAGCAGTGAGGGGGGACTAGCGGGAGTCAATGAGCAGTTCTTC. This chain uses TRBV10-1 with TRBJ2-1, with 14 positions matching TRBD2. Germline V gene data show CDR1 as WNHNN and CDR2 as SYGVQD (reference sequence). The trim removed 2 bases at V and 6 bases at J, leaving 3 bases unmatched. This CDR3 comprises 16 residues.

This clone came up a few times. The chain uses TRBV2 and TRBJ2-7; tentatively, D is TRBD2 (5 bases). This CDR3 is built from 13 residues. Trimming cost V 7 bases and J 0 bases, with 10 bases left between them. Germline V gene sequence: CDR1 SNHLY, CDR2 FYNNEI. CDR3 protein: CASMRAASYEQYF. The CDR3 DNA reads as TGTGCCAGCATGCGAGCGGCCTCCTACGAGCAGTACTTC.

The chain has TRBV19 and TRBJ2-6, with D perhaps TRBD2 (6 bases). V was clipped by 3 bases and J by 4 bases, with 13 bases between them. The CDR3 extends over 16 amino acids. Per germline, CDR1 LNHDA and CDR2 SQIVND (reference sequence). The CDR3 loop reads CASSIGRGEGANVLTF. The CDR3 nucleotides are TGTGCCAGTAGTATTGGGCGGGGCGAAGGGGCCAACGTCCTGACTTTC.

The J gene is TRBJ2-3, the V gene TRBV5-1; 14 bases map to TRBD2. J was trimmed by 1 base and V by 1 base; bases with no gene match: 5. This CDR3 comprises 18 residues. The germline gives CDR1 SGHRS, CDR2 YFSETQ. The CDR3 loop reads CASSLRLAGGPGTDTQYF. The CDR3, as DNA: TGCGCCAGCAGCTTGAGACTAGCGGGAGGGCCAGGCACAGATACGCAGTATTTT. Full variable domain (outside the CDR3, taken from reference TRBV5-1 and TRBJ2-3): KAGVTQTPRYLIKTRGQQVTLSCSPISGHRSVSWYQQTPGQGLQFLFEYFSETQRNKGNFPGRFSGRQFSNSRSEMNVSTLELGDSALYLCASSLRLAGGPGTDTQYFGPGTRLTVL.

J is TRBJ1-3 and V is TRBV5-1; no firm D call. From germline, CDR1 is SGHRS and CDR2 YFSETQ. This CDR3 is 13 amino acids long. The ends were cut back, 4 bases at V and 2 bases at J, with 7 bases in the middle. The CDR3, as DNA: TGCGCCAGCAGCCCTAGTCCTGGAAACACCATATATTTT. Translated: CASSPSPGNTIYF.

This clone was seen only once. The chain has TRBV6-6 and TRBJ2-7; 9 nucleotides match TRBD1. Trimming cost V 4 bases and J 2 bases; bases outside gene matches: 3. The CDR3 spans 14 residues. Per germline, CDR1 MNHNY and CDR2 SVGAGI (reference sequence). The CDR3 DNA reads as TGTGCCAGCAGTTCCGGGACAGGGACCTACGAGCAGTACTTC. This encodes CASSSGTGTYEQYF.

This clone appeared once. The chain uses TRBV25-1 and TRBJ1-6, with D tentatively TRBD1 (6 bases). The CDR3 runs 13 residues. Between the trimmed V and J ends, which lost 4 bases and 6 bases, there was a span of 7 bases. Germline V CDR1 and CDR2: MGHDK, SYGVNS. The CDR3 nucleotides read TGTGCCAGCAGTGTACAGGGTAATTCACCCCTCCACTTT. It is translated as CASSVQGNSPLHF.

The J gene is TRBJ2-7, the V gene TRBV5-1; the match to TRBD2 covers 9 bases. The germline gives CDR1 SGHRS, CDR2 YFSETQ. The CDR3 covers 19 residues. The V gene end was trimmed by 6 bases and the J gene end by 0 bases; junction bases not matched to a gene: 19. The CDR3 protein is CASTRLRHGEREDSYEQYF. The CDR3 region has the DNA TGCGCCAGCACCCGCCTCCGGCACGGGGAGCGGGAGGACTCCTACGAGCAGTACTTC.

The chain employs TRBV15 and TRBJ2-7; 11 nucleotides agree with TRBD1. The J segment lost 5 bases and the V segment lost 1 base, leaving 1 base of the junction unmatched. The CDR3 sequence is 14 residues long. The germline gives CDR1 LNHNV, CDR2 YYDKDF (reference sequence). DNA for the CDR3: TGTGCCACCAGCAGAGGGACAGGGGGCGACGAGCAGTACTTC. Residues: CATSRGTGGDEQYF.

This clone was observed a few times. The CDR3 DNA is TGCGCCAGCAGCTTGAGGGGGGACAGTTCTTCTGGAAACACCATATATTTT. Translated: CASSLRGDSSSGNTIYF. The genes are TRBV5-1 and TRBJ1-3, with 7 bases fitting TRBD1. V shed 1 base, J shed 1 base, and the junction held 8 bases outside the gene matches. The CDR3 is 17 residues long. CDR1 and CDR2 from the germline V gene are SGHRS and YFSETQ.

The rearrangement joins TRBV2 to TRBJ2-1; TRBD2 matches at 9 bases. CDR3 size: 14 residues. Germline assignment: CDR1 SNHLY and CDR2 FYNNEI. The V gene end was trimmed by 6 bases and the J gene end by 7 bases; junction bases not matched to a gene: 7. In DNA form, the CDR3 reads TGTGCCAGCAGGGGATTAGCGGGAGTAAATGAGCAGTTCTTC. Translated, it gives CASRGLAGVNEQFF. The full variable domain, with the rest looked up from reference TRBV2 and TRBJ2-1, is EPEVTQTPSHQVTQMGQEVILRCVPISNHLYFYWYRQILGQKVEFLVSFYNNEISEKSEIFDDQFSVERPDGSNFTLKIRSTKLEDSAMYFCASRGLAGVNEQFFGPGTRLTVL.

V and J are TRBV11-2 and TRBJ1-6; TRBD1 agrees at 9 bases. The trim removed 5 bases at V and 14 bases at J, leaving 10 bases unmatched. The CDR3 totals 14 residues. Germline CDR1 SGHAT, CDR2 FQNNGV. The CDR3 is CASSPPGQGISLHF. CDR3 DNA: TGTGCCAGCAGCCCACCGGGACAGGGCATATCCCTCCACTTT.

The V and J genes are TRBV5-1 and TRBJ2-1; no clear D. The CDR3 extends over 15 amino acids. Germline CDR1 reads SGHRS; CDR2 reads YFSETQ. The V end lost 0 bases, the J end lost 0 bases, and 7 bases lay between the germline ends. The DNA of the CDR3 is TGCGCCAGCAGCTTGGCGTCGAGCTCCTACAATGAGCAGTTCTTC. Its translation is CASSLASSSYNEQFF.

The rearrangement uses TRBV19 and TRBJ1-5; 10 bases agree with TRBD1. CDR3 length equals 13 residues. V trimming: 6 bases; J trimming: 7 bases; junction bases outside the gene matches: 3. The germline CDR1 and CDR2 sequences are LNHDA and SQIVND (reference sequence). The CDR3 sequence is CASRTGGAQPQHF. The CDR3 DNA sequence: TGTGCCAGTAGGACAGGGGGCGCCCAGCCCCAGCATTTT.

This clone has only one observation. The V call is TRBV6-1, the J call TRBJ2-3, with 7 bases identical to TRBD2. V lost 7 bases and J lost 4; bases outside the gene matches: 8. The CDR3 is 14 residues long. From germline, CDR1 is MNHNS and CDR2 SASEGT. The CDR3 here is CASTMTSPPDTQYF. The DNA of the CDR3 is TGTGCCAGCACTATGACTAGCCCCCCAGATACGCAGTATTTT.

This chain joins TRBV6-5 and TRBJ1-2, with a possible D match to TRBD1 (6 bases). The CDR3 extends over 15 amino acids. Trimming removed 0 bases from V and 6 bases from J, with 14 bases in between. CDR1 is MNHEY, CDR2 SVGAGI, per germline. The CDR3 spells CASSYSSWGQNGYTF. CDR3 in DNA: TGTGCCAGCAGTTACTCGAGCTGGGGGCAGAATGGCTACACCTTC.

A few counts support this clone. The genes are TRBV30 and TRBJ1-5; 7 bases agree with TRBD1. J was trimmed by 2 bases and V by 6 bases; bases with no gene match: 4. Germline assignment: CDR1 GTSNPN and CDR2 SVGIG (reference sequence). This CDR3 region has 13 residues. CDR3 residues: CACRQGGNQPQHF. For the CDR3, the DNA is TGTGCCTGCAGACAGGGTGGCAATCAGCCCCAGCATTTT.

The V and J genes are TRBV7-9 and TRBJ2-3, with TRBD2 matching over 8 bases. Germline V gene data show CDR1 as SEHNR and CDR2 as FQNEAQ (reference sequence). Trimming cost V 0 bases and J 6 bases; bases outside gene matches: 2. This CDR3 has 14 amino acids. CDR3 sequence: CASSLAGGDDTQYF. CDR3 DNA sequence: TGTGCCAGCAGCTTAGCCGGGGGGGATGATACGCAGTATTTT.

CDR3 in DNA: TGTGCCAGCAGTTACTCGCAGCGGGGGGGACCCTACGAGCAGTACTTC. Protein: CASSYSQRGGPYEQYF. The chain has TRBV6-5 and TRBJ2-7, with 10 bases identical to TRBD2. J was trimmed by 2 bases and V by 0 bases; bases with no gene match: 4. Germline loops: CDR1 MNHEY, CDR2 SVGAGI. This CDR3 contains 16 residues.

The CDR3 DNA reads as TGTGCCAGCAGCTTGGTCAGTCCCGTTTACGAGCAGTACTTC. It yields the protein CASSLVSPVYEQYF. This rearrangement joins TRBV5-6 to TRBJ2-7; no firm D call. There are 14 residues in the CDR3. Trimming shortened V by 0 bases and J by 4 bases, and 11 bases separated the two germline ends. CDR1 is SGHDT, CDR2 YYEEEE, per germline.

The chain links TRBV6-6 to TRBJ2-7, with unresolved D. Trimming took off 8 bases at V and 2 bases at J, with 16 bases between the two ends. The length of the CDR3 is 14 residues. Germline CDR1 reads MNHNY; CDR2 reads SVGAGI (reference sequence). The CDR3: CASAWPGTPYEQYF. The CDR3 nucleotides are TGTGCCAGCGCTTGGCCAGGAACTCCCTACGAGCAGTACTTC.

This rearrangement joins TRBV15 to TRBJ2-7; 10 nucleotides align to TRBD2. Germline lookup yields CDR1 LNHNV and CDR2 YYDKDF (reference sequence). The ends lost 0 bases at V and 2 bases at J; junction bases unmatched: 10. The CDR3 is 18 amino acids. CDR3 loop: CATSRDRVTSGVPYEQYF. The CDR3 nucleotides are TGTGCCACCAGCAGAGATCGTGTTACTAGCGGGGTCCCCTACGAGCAGTACTTC.

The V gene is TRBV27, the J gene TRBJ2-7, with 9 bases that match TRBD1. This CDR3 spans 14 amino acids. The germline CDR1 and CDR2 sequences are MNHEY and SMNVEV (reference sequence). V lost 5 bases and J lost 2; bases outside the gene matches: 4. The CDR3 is CASSPGQGAYEQYF. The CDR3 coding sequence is TGTGCCAGCAGTCCGGGACAGGGAGCCTACGAGCAGTACTTC.